This TCR beta chain was sequenced during a study of graft-versus-host responses after intestinal transplantation. The overall study: Isolated intestinal, liver-intestinal, or multivisceral transplants had been given to the recipients. Following induction with anti-thymocyte globulin, all recipients were given tacrolimus and steroids for two to four years.

Repertoires were generated with immunoSEQ multiplex PCR, while TCRdb's copy carries only in-frame clones and drops some. The profile shows roughly 80,000 clones, roughly 87% of them singletons. Remarks on this clone: The antigen is not known.

Whole-study findings and limits: Early after transplant, HvG declines were associated with peak levels of circulating GvH clones.

The CDR3 has 17 residues. CDR1 is MDHEN and CDR2 is SYDVKM in the germline V gene. Trimming pared 0 bases from V and 0 bases from J, leaving 12 bases between. The receptor was derived from a human donor who was the organ donor for an intestinal transplant. Sequences were derived from unstimulated CD8+ T cells sorted from spleen or lymph node cells, sampled before transplant. The V gene is TRBV28, the J gene TRBJ1-3; D unresolved. The CDR3 DNA reads TGTGCCAGCAGTTTATGGCCAGACCTTTACTCTGGAAACACCATATATTTT. It codes for CASSLWPDLYSGNTIYF. Full variable domain (rest looked up from reference TRBV28 and TRBJ1-3): DVKVTQSSRYLVKRTGEKVFLECVQDMDHENMFWYRQDPGLGLRLIYFSYDVKMKEKGDIPEGYSVSREKKERFSLILESASTNQTSMYLCASSLWPDLYSGNTIYFGEGSWLTVV.